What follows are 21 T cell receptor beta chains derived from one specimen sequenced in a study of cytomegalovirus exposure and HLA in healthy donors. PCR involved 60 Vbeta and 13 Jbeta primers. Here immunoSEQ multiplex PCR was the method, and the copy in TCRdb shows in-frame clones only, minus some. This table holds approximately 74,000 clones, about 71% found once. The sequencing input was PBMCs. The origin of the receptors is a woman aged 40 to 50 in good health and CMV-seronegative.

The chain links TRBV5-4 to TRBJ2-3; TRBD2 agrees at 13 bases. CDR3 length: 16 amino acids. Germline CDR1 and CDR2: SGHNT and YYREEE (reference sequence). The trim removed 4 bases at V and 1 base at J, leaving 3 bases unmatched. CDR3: CASSKGTSGGTDTQYF. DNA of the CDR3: TGTGCCAGCAGCAAAGGGACTAGCGGGGGCACAGATACGCAGTATTTT.

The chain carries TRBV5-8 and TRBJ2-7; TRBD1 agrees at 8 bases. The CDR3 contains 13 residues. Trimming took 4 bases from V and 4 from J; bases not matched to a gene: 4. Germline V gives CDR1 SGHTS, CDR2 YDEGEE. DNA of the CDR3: TGTGCCAGCAGCCCAGGGGGCGTATACGAGCAGTACTTC. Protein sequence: CASSPGGVYEQYF. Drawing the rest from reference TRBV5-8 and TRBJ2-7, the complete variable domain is EAGVTQSPTHLIKTRGQQATLRCSPISGHTSVYWYQQALGLGLQFLLWYDEGEERNRGNFPPRFSGRQFPNYSSELNVNALELEDSALYLCASSPGGVYEQYFGPGTRLTVT.

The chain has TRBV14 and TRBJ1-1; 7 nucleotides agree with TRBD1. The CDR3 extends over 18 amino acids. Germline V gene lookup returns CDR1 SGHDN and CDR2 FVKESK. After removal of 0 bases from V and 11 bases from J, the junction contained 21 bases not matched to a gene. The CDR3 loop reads CASSQEGDRGPRRIEAFF. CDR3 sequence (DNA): TGTGCCAGCAGCCAAGAGGGTGATAGGGGGCCGAGGCGGATCGAGGCTTTCTTT. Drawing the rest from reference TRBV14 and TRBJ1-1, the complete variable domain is EAGVTQFPSHSVIEKGQTVTLRCDPISGHDNLYWYRRVMGKEIKFLLHFVKESKQDESGMPNNRFLAERTGGTYSTLKVQPAELEDSGVYFCASSQEGDRGPRRIEAFFGQGTRLTVV.

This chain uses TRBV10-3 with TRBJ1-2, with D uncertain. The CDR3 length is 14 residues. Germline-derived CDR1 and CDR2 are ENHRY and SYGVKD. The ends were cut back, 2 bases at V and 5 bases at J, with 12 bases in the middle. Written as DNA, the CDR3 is TGTGCCATCAGTGAGCGGCTCACAGAATATGGCTACACCTTC. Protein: CAISERLTEYGYTF.

In nucleotides, the CDR3 is TGTGCCAGCAGCTTGGCGGGCGGTGAGCAGTTCTTC. Translating it yields CASSLAGGEQFF. This chain links TRBV11-2 with TRBJ2-1; tentatively, D is TRBD2 (5 bases). The V gene's germline CDR1 is SGHAT and CDR2 FQNNGV. Trimming removed 3 bases from V and 9 bases from J, with 9 bases in between. This CDR3 region has 12 residues.

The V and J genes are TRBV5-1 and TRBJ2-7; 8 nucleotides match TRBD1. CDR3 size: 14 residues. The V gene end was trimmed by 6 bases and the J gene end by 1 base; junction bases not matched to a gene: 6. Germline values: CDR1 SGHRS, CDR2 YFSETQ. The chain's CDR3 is CASTSGDRSYEQYF. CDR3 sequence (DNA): TGCGCCAGCACCTCCGGGGACAGGTCCTACGAGCAGTACTTC.

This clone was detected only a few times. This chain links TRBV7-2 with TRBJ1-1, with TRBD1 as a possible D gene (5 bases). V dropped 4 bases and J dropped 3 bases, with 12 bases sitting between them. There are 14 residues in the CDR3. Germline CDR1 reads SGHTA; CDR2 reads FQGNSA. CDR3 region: CASSSKAGYTEAFF. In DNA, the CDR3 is TGTGCCAGCAGCTCCAAAGCAGGGTACACTGAAGCTTTCTTT.

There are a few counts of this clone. The CDR3 DNA reads as TGTGCCAGCAGTGAAGGTTTTAGTGGAAAACTGTTTTTT. Translating it yields CASSEGFSGKLFF. This chain uses TRBV2 with TRBJ1-4; D gene uncertain. This CDR3 has 13 amino acids. Germline V lookup: CDR1 SNHLY, CDR2 FYNNEI. V shed 1 base and J shed 10 bases, with 10 bases lying between them. Full variable domain (outside the CDR3, taken from reference TRBV2 and TRBJ1-4): EPEVTQTPSHQVTQMGQEVILRCVPISNHLYFYWYRQILGQKVEFLVSFYNNEISEKSEIFDDQFSVERPDGSNFTLKIRSTKLEDSAMYFCASSEGFSGKLFFGSGTQLSVL.

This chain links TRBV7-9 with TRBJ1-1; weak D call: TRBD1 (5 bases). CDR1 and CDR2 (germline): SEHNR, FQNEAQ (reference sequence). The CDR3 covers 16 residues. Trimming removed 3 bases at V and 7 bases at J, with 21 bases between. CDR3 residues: CASSLDATQSGVEAFF. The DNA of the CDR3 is TGTGCCAGCAGCTTGGACGCCACCCAATCGGGGGTTGAAGCTTTCTTT.

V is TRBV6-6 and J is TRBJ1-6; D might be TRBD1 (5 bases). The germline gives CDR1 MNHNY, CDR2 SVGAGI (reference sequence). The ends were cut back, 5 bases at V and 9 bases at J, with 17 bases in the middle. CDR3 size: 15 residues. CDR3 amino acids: CASSPKVGGSSPLHF. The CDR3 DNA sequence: TGTGCCAGCAGTCCGAAGGTGGGGGGTAGTTCACCCCTCCACTTT.

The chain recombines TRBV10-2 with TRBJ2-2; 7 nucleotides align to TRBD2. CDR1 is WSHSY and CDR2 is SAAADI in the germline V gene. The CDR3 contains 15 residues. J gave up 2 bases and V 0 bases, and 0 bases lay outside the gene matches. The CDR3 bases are TGCGCCAGCAGTGAGTCGGGACTAAACACCGGGGAGCTGTTTTTT. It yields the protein CASSESGLNTGELFF.

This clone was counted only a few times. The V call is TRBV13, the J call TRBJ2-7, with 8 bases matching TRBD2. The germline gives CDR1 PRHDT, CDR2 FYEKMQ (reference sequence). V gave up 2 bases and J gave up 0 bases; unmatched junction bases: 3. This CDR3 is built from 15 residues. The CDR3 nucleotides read TGTGCCAGCAGCTTACAGCGGGGGCCCTCCTACGAGCAGTACTTC. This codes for CASSLQRGPSYEQYF.

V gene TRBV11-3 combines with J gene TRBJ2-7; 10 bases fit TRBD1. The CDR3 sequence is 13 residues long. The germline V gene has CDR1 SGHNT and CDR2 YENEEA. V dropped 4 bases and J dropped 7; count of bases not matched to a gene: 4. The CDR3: CASSSGTGDEQYF. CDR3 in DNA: TGTGCCAGCAGCTCTGGGACAGGGGATGAGCAGTACTTC.

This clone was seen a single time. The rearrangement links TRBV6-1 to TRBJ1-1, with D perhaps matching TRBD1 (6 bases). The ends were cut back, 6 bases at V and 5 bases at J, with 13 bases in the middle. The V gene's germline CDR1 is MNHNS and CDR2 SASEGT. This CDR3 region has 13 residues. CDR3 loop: CASSQKGGTEAFF. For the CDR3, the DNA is TGTGCCAGCAGCCAGAAGGGGGGGACTGAAGCTTTCTTT.

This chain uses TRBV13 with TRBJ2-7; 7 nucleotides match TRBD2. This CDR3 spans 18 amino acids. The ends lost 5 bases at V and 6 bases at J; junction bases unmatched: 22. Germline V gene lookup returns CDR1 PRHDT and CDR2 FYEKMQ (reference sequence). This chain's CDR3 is CASSPPSAWGEGQSEQYF. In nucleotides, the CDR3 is TGTGCCAGCAGCCCCCCCTCCGCTTGGGGGGAGGGCCAGAGCGAGCAGTACTTC. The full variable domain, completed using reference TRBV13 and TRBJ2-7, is AAGVIQSPRHLIKEKRETATLKCYPIPRHDTVYWYQQGPGQDPQFLISFYEKMQSDKGSIPDRFSAQQFSDYHSELNMSSLELGDSALYFCASSPPSAWGEGQSEQYFGPGTRLTVT.

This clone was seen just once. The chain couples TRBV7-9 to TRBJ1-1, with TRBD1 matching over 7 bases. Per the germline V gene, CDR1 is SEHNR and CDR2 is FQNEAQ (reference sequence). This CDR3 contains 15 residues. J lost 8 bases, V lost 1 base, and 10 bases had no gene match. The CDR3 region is CASSLVKGTGVEAFF. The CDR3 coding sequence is TGTGCCAGCAGCTTAGTCAAAGGAACAGGGGTAGAAGCTTTCTTT. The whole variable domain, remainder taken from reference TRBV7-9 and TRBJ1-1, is DTGVSQNPRHKITKRGQNVTFRCDPISEHNRLYWYRQTLGQGPEFLTYFQNEAQLEKSRLLSDRFSAERPKGSFSTLEIQRTEQGDSAMYLCASSLVKGTGVEAFFGQGTRLTVV.

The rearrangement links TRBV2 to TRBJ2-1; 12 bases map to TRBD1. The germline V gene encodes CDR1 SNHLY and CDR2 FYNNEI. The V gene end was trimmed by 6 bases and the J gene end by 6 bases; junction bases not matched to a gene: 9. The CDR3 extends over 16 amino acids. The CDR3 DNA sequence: TGTGCCAGCAGCGCGCCAGGGACAGGGGGCTTCAATGAGCAGTTCTTC. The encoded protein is CASSAPGTGGFNEQFF.

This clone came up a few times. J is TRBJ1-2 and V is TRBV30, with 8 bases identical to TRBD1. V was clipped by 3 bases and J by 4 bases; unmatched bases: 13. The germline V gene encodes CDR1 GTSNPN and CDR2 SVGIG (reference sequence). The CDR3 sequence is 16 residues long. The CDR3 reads CAWSNGASGGGYGYTF. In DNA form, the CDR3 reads TGTGCCTGGAGCAACGGGGCTTCAGGGGGCGGCTATGGCTACACCTTC.

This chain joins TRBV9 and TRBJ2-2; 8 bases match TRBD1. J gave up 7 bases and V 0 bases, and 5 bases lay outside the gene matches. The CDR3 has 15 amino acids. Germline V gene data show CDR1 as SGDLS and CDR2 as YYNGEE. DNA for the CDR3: TGTGCCAGCAGCGTAGACCCAGGGGGCTTCGGGGAGCTGTTTTTT. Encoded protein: CASSVDPGGFGELFF.

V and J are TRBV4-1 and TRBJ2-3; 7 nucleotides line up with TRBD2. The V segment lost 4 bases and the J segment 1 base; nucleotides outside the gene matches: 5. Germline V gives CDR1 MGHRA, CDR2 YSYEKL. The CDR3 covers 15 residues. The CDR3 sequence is CASSPLGLGTDTQYF. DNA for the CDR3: TGCGCCAGCAGCCCCCTAGGACTAGGCACAGATACGCAGTATTTT.

DNA of the CDR3: TGTGCCAGCAGTGAACGAGTAGCGGGGGGGCGTGAGCAGTTCTTC. It codes for CASSERVAGGREQFF. The V and J genes are TRBV6-1 and TRBJ2-1; the match to TRBD2 covers 11 bases. This CDR3 is built from 15 residues. The junction had 6 bases not matched to a gene; V was cut back by 2 bases and J by 9 bases. Germline values: CDR1 MNHNS, CDR2 SASEGT.